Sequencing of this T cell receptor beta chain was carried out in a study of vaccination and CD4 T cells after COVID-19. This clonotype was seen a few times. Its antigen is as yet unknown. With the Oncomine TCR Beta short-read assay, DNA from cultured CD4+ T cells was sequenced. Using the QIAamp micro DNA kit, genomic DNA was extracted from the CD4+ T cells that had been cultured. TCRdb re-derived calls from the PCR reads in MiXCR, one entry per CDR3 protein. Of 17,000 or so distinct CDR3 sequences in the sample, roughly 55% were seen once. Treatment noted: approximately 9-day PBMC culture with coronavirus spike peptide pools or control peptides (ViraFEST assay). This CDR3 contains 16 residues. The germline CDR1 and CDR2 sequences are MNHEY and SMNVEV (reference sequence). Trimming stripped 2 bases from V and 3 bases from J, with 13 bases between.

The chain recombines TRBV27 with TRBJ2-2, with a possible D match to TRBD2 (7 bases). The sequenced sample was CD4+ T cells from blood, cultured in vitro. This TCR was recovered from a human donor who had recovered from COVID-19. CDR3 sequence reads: CASSLLGGRDTGELFF. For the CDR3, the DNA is TGTGCCAGCAGTTTACTGGGGGGGCGGGACACCGGGGAGCTGTTTTTT.